A single T cell receptor beta chain is shown here with its context. Its target is not known. Germline V gene data show CDR1 as SGHTA and CDR2 as FQGNSA. The CDR3 consists of 16 residues. With V trimmed by 0 bases and J by 6 bases, 9 bases remained unmatched. The table came from immunoSEQ multiplex PCR; TCRdb's copy has only in-frame clones and leaves some out. The sample carries approximately 44,000 clones, roughly 75% recorded once. This sample is drawn from a study of T cell responses to AZD1222 COVID-19 vaccine. General observations from the study: Sampled repertoires all dated from after the peak T cell response. The donor group comprised mostly white British people and more females; the analysis possibly underestimated clonal diversity. Only six or seven AZD1222 recipients were seropositive at baseline.

This TCR was recovered from an adult in good health. This sequence joins TRBV7-2 and TRBJ1-2, with TRBD1 matching over 8 bases. The sequencing used peripheral blood, collected on day 0 of AZD1222 vaccination. CDR3 region: CASSLASSRGQNGYTF. The CDR3 nucleotides read TGTGCCAGCAGCTTAGCTTCTTCCAGGGGGCAGAATGGCTACACCTTC.